This TCR beta chain is from a study of blood T cell repertoires in COVID-19. Enrollees, about 18 to 95 years old, lived in approximately 25 US areas. Cohorts were determined from participant-reported clinical history. Those designated as exposed participants met a COVID-19 case within 2 weeks before study entry. The CDR3 totals 13 residues. Between the trimmed V and J ends, which lost 1 base and 9 bases, there was a span of 12 bases. The germline gives CDR1 LGHDT, CDR2 YNNKEL (reference sequence). In the original processing: The assay estimated nucleated cells by amplifying reference gene primers. Produced via immunoSEQ multiplex PCR; TCRdb's table is partial and in-frame only. V and J calls and clone size are copied from that table; D and trimming were computed from the DNA. The sample carries 250,000 to 300,000 clones, around 80% recorded once.

Sequenced material: PBMCs or T cells enriched from blood (not recorded which). The chain combines TRBV3-1 (or the pseudogene TRBV3-2) with TRBJ1-2; D gene uncertain. The receptor was isolated from a man between 40 and 49 years old who had been exposed to COVID-19. The CDR3: CASSQVDFRSYTF. Here the CDR3 DNA reads TGTGCCAGCAGCCAAGTGGACTTTCGAAGCTACACCTTC.